This T cell receptor beta chain was profiled in a study of blood T cell repertoires in COVID-19. In the study overall: Both acute and convalescent COVID-19 samples were obtained from the United States, Italy and Spain. The cDNA or gDNA used as material had been derived from T cells, B-cell-depleted T cells, or PBMCs.

This clone is a singleton in its sample. The authors' processing: From reference gene primer amplification, estimates of nucleated cell counts were derived. Profiling relied on immunoSEQ multiplex PCR, and the TCRdb table lists in-frame clones only, not all of them. V, J and clone size are taken as reported in that table, and D and trimming were inferred from the DNA itself. Of about 260,000 clones listed, around four fifths are singletons. Trimming cost V 7 bases and J 11 bases; bases outside gene matches: 7. The CDR3 extends over 14 amino acids. Germline V gene sequence: CDR1 MNHEY, CDR2 SVGAGI. This chain joins TRBV6-5 and TRBJ1-6; 11 bases match TRBD1. The sequence came from a man in his sixties with acute or convalescent COVID-19. Sequencing used peripheral blood. The CDR3 DNA is TGTGCCAGCAATGCGGGACAGGGGGTTACACCCCTCCACTTT. Its protein product is CASNAGQGVTPLHF.